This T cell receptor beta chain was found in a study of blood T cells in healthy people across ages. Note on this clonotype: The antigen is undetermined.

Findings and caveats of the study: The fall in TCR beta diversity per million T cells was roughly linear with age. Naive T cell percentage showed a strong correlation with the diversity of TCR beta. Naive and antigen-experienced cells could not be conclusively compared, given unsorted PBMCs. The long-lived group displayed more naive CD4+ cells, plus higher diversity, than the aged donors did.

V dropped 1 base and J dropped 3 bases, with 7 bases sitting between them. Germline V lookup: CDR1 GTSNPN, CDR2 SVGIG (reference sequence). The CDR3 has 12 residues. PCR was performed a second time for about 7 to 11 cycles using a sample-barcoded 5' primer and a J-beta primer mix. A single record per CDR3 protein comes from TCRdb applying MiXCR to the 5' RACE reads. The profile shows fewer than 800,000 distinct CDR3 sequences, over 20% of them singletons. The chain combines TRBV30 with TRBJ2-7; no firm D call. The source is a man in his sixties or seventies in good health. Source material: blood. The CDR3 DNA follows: TGTGCCTGGAGTGCCGACGGCTACGAGCAGTACTTC. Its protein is CAWSADGYEQYF.